Listed below are T cell receptor beta chains from one sample, sequenced in a study of long-term antiretroviral therapy in people with HIV. Sequencing was performed with immunoSEQ multiplex PCR; in TCRdb, only in-frame clones are kept and a portion is missing. The repertoire holds approximately 12,000 clones, with over 80% as singletons. Sequences were derived from unsorted PBMCs, sampled about 7.9 years after starting antiretroviral therapy. These receptors were taken from a man between 45 and 60 years old with HIV. The CDR3 runs from the conserved cysteine through the conserved F or W. D genes are given only for firm matches. Some rows have no size entry. The others give once, few or many, or a class for an expanded clone.

TRBV11-3	16	NA	NA	TRBJ2-7	TGTGCCAGCAGCTTAGCCTCGGGACACCTCTCCTACGAGCAGTACTTC	CASSLASGHLSYEQYF
TRBV5-8	18	TRBD1	NA	TRBJ2-6	TGTGCCAGCTTTCGTCCCGGGACAGGGTCCTCTGGGGCCAACGTCCTGACTTTC	CASFRPGTGSSGANVLTF
TRBV12-5	13	NA	NA	TRBJ1-4	TGTGCTAGTGGGCAGGGGACTAATGAAAAACTGTTTTTT	CASGQGTNEKLFF
TRBV7-3	14	NA	few	TRBJ2-3	TGTGCCAGCAGCGGTCCAAGTAGCACAGATACGCAGTATTTT	CASSGPSSTDTQYF
TRBV5-1	15	NA	NA	TRBJ2-1	TGCGCCAGCAGCTTTCCAACTGCGACAGCGGTTGAGCAGTTCTTC	CASSFPTATAVEQFF
TRBV9	16	NA	NA	TRBJ1-2	TGTGCCAGCAGCGTAAATCCCCAGCAACTTAACTATGGCTACACCTTC	CASSVNPQQLNYGYTF
TRBV6-6	11	NA	NA	TRBJ1-1	TGTGCCACCAGTCAGAACACTGAAGCTTTCTTT	CATSQNTEAFF
TRBV30	15	TRBD1	NA	TRBJ2-7	TGTGCCTGGAATGGAGGGACAGGGGGGCACTACGAGCAGTACTTC	CAWNGGTGGHYEQYF
TRBV6-5	14	TRBD1	NA	TRBJ1-4	TGTGCCAGCAGTTACGGGACAGGGGGTGAAAAACTGTTTTTT	CASSYGTGGEKLFF
TRBV4-2	14	NA	NA	TRBJ2-7	TGTGCCAGCAGCCAAGTTTCCGACTCCTACGAGCAGTACTTC	CASSQVSDSYEQYF
TRBV29-1	15	NA	NA	TRBJ2-7	TGCAGCGTTGGACTATACGGGACGGCTTCCTACGAGCAGTACTTC	CSVGLYGTASYEQYF
TRBV4-1	15	TRBD2	NA	TRBJ2-7	TGCGCCAGCAGCCAAGATCGAACTAGCGGCTACGAGCAGTACTTC	CASSQDRTSGYEQYF
TRBV30	13	NA	NA	TRBJ1-6	TGTGCCTGGTCCCAGGGAGGAGGTTCACCCCTCCACTTT	CAWSQGGGSPLHF
TRBV6-5	15	NA	few	TRBJ1-5	TGTGCCAGCAGCCCCTCTTGGGGGTGGAATCAGCCCCAGCATTTT	CASSPSWGWNQPQHF
TRBV5-1	18	TRBD2	few	TRBJ2-4	TGCGCCAGCAGCTTGCTAAGCGGGGGGGCACTAGCCAAAAACATTCAGTACTTC	CASSLLSGGALAKNIQYF
TRBV10-3	16	NA	NA	TRBJ2-2	TGTGCCATCAGTGTGGGACACCGATTAAACACCGGGGAGCTGTTTTTT	CAISVGHRLNTGELFF
TRBV5-5	16	TRBD2	NA	TRBJ2-3	TGTGCCAGCAGCTTGGAGGCAGCGGGGTTCGCAGATACGCAGTATTTT	CASSLEAAGFADTQYF
TRBV11-2	16	NA	NA	TRBJ2-7	TGTGCCAGCAGCCACCTAACCAGCGGAAGCTCCTACGAGCAGTACTTC	CASSHLTSGSSYEQYF
TRBV19	15	NA	NA	TRBJ1-1	TGTGCCAGTTGGGGCAGGGGATGGACGAACACTGAAGCTTTCTTT	CASWGRGWTNTEAFF
TRBV15	14	NA	NA	TRBJ2-2	TGTGCCACCAGCAGCAAGCTAGACACCGGGGAGCTGTTTTTT	CATSSKLDTGELFF
TRBV14	14	NA	once	TRBJ2-1	TGTGCCAGCAGGCGCGCGGGATCATACAATGAGCAGTTCTTC	CASRRAGSYNEQFF
TRBV4-1	14	NA	NA	TRBJ2-1	TGCGCCAGCAGCCCTCTCCTGGACGGTCGGGAGCAGTTCTTC	CASSPLLDGREQFF
TRBV4-1	15	TRBD1	NA	TRBJ2-7	TGCGCCAGCAGCCAAGTGACAGGGGCGAGGAGGGAGCAGTACTTC	CASSQVTGARREQYF
TRBV7-9	14	NA	once	TRBJ1-1	TGTGCCAGCAGCCCAAGGACCGTGAACACTGAAGCTTTCTTT	CASSPRTVNTEAFF
TRBV7-7	16	NA	NA	TRBJ2-1	TGTGCCAGCAGCCCCGGTGGGGGCAGCTCCTACAATGAGCAGTTCTTC	CASSPGGGSSYNEQFF